The 32 T cell receptor beta chains below come from one sample, sequenced in a study of CD8 T cells in Susac syndrome. When the RNA was reverse transcribed, random hexamers were used with an input of roughly 0.45 to 1 ug. TCRdb processed the immunoSEQ multiplex PCR reads anew with MiXCR; each CDR3 protein has one entry. Among fewer than 200,000 distinct CDR3 sequences listed, 85% to 95% were seen once. The sample taken for sequencing was CD4+ T cells from PBMCs. The receptor source for this set is a human donor with Susac syndrome.

This rearrangement joins TRBV9 to TRBJ2-5, with 8 nucleotides matching TRBD2. J lost 4 bases, V lost 1 base, and 6 bases had no gene match. The CDR3 runs 15 residues. Germline V gene lookup returns CDR1 SGDLS and CDR2 YYNGEE. CDR3 coding DNA: TGTGCCAGCAGCGTAACGGGGGGGGCCGGAGAGACCCAGTACTTC. This sequence encodes CASSVTGGAGETQYF. Complete variable domain (other parts from reference TRBV9 and TRBJ2-5): DSGVTQTPKHLITATGQRVTLRCSPRSGDLSVYWYQQSLDQGLQFLIQYYNGEERAKGNILERFSAQQFPDLHSELNLSSLELGDSALYFCASSVTGGAGETQYFGPGTRLLVL.

In the case of this clonotype: An end of the junction does not agree with germline; a read error may underlie this. The genes are TRBV20-1 and TRBJ2-3; 9 bases match TRBD2. The CDR3 totals 12 residues. The germline V gene has CDR1 DFQATT and CDR2 SNEGSKA (reference sequence). Here the CDR3 DNA reads TGTCTAGGCTCTAGCGGGGCAGATACGCAGTATTTT. Residues: CLGSSGADTQYF.

The V gene is TRBV6-6, the J gene TRBJ2-7; D ambiguous. In germline, CDR1 is MNHNY, CDR2 SVGAGI (reference sequence). The CDR3 totals 15 residues. The germline V and J ends were trimmed by 3 bases and 1 base, with 13 bases remaining between them. CDR3 protein: CASSYLMEVSYEQYF. CDR3 nucleotide sequence: TGTGCCAGCAGTTATCTAATGGAAGTGTCCTACGAGCAGTACTTC.

V usage is TRBV20-1 and J usage is TRBJ2-7; D is unclear. Per the germline V gene, CDR1 is DFQATT and CDR2 is SNEGSKA (reference sequence). The CDR3 has 17 residues. V lost 1 base and J 3 bases, leaving 22 bases between the germline ends. CDR3 nucleotide sequence: TGCAGTGCTAGAGGGGAAAGGGTATTAGTTAGTGGCTACGAGCAGTACTTC. Its translation is CSARGERVLVSGYEQYF.

The chain recombines TRBV29-1 with TRBJ1-4, with TRBD1 as a possible D gene (6 bases). V lost 4 bases and J 6 bases, leaving 15 bases between the germline ends. In germline, CDR1 is SQVTM, CDR2 ANQGSEA. The CDR3 loop spans 14 amino acids. The CDR3 loop is CSVGSGGQHEKLFF. As DNA, the CDR3 is TGCAGCGTTGGCAGTGGAGGACAGCATGAAAAACTGTTTTTT.

The gene calls are TRBV7-2 and TRBJ2-1; TRBD2 matches at 11 bases. CDR1 and CDR2 from the germline V gene are SGHTA and FQGNSA. This CDR3 contains 16 residues. V lost 0 bases, J lost 12 bases, and 10 bases stayed unmatched. This CDR3 is CASSLANPLAGGSQFF. In DNA form, the CDR3 reads TGTGCCAGCAGCTTAGCCAATCCCCTAGCGGGGGGATCGCAGTTCTTC.

The chain couples TRBV11-2 to TRBJ2-3; unclear D gene. Trimming took 3 bases from V and 2 from J, leaving 9 bases between them. The germline gives CDR1 SGHAT, CDR2 FQNNGV. This CDR3 has 14 residues. This CDR3 reads CASSFGSYTDTQYF. In nucleotides, the CDR3 is TGTGCCAGCAGCTTCGGCAGCTACACAGATACGCAGTATTTT.

V is TRBV7-9 and J is TRBJ1-1; the D gene is possibly TRBD1 (6 bases). CDR1 SEHNR and CDR2 FQNEAQ come from the germline V gene (reference sequence). V was pared by 6 bases and J by 1 base, with 18 bases between. The CDR3 is 16 amino acids. The CDR3 bases are TGTGCCAGCAGTCCTTCTAGGACACAGGGGAACACTGAAGCTTTCTTT. This codes for CASSPSRTQGNTEAFF. Variable domain in full (rest from reference TRBV7-9 and TRBJ1-1): DTGVSQNPRHKITKRGQNVTFRCDPISEHNRLYWYRQTLGQGPEFLTYFQNEAQLEKSRLLSDRFSAERPKGSFSTLEIQRTEQGDSAMYLCASSPSRTQGNTEAFFGQGTRLTVV.

The J gene is TRBJ2-1, the V gene TRBV12-3 or TRBV12-4, with 8 bases aligning to TRBD2. There are 18 residues in the CDR3. Trimming cost V 4 bases and J 0 bases; bases outside gene matches: 11. CDR3 region: CASSSAFLAGSSYNEQFF. The CDR3 DNA follows: TGTGCCAGCAGTTCGGCCTTTTTAGCGGGGAGCTCCTACAATGAGCAGTTCTTC.

The chain recombines TRBV2 with TRBJ2-7, with 14 positions matching TRBD2. This CDR3 has 15 amino acids. V lost 4 bases, J lost 3 bases, and 2 bases stayed unmatched. The germline V gene has CDR1 SNHLY and CDR2 FYNNEI. The CDR3 nucleotides are TGTGCCAGCAGTGTCGGGACTAGCGGGGGCTACGAGCAGTACTTC. Translating it yields CASSVGTSGGYEQYF.

V gene TRBV7-2 combines with J gene TRBJ1-5; perhaps TRBD1 as D (6 bases). CDR1 and CDR2 (germline): SGHTA, FQGNSA. The V and J ends lost 2 bases and 7 bases respectively, with 9 bases between them. The CDR3 consists of 13 residues. In DNA, the CDR3 is TGTGCCAGCAGCTTAAGCAGGGGACAGCCCCAGCATTTT. It specifies CASSLSRGQPQHF.

V gene TRBV5-1 combines with J gene TRBJ2-5; no reliable D call. V was trimmed by 0 bases and J by 9 bases, leaving 9 bases between them. The germline gives CDR1 SGHRS, CDR2 YFSETQ. This CDR3 is built from 12 residues. CDR3 nucleotide sequence: TGCGCCAGCAGCTTGGGCCCCTCGGCCCAGTACTTC. It codes for CASSLGPSAQYF.

The rearrangement joins TRBV4-2 to TRBJ2-1; D tentatively reads TRBD1 or TRBD2 (6 bases each). The germline V gene has CDR1 LGHNA and CDR2 YNFKEQ. This CDR3 region has 16 residues. The germline V and J ends were trimmed by 4 bases and 6 bases, with 19 bases remaining between them. In DNA form, the CDR3 reads TGTGCCAGCAGCCCGGGGGCCGCGGCCGGTCTCAATGAGCAGTTCTTC. It encodes CASSPGAAAGLNEQFF.

This chain connects TRBV20-1 to TRBJ2-4, with a weak D call TRBD1 (6 bases). This CDR3 comprises 16 residues. The germline gives CDR1 DFQATT, CDR2 SNEGSKA (reference sequence). The V gene lost 3 bases and the J gene lost 0 bases, with 15 bases spanning the gap. CDR3 residues: CSARPGQKLAKNIQYF. DNA of the CDR3: TGCAGTGCTAGGCCCGGACAGAAGCTAGCCAAAAACATTCAGTACTTC.

The chain carries TRBV15 and TRBJ2-7; 10 bases map to TRBD2. V lost 3 bases to trimming and J lost 5 bases; unmatched junction nucleotides: 7. Germline assignment: CDR1 LNHNV and CDR2 YYDKDF (reference sequence). The CDR3 totals 15 residues. CDR3 protein: CATSSAAGTSDEQYF. The CDR3 DNA reads TGTGCCACCAGCAGTGCCGCCGGGACTAGCGACGAGCAGTACTTC.

The chain employs TRBV5-1 and TRBJ1-2; the match to TRBD1 covers 7 bases. The J segment lost 2 bases and the V segment lost 3 bases, leaving 4 bases of the junction unmatched. The CDR3 covers 14 residues. CDR1 is SGHRS and CDR2 is YFSETQ in the germline V gene. The CDR3 sequence is CASSSLQGNYGYTF. CDR3 coding DNA: TGCGCCAGCAGCTCGTTACAGGGGAACTATGGCTACACCTTC.

The chain is built from TRBV7-2 and TRBJ1-2; perhaps TRBD1 as D (6 bases). V lost 5 bases and J lost 6, with 16 bases in between. The CDR3 covers 14 residues. Germline lookup yields CDR1 SGHTA and CDR2 FQGNSA. CDR3 amino acids: CASSPRSGGDGYTF. CDR3 coding DNA: TGTGCCAGCAGCCCCCGCTCGGGGGGCGATGGCTACACCTTC.

The rearrangement uses TRBV9 and TRBJ2-6, with D perhaps matching TRBD2 (7 bases). The CDR3 totals 18 residues. The germline CDR1 and CDR2 sequences are SGDLS and YYNGEE. The V end lost 0 bases, the J end lost 0 bases, and 13 bases lay between the germline ends. CDR3 sequence (DNA): TGTGCCAGCAGCGTAGCTGGGGGGGGCCGCTCTGGGGCCAACGTCCTGACTTTC. This translates into CASSVAGGGRSGANVLTF.

This sequence joins TRBV29-1 and TRBJ1-2; TRBD1 is a possible D gene (6 bases). Between the trimmed V and J ends, which lost 7 bases and 4 bases, there was a span of 10 bases. The CDR3 spans 11 residues. Germline-derived CDR1 and CDR2 are SQVTM and ANQGSEA. Here the CDR3 reads CSAGEGYGYTF. The CDR3, as DNA: TGCAGCGCAGGGGAGGGCTATGGCTACACCTTC.

The V call is TRBV6-5, the J call TRBJ2-1, with a weak D call TRBD2 (5 bases). The V gene lost 6 bases and the J gene lost 8 bases, with 11 bases spanning the gap. The CDR3 has 12 residues. Germline lookup yields CDR1 MNHEY and CDR2 SVGAGI. The DNA of the CDR3 is TGTGCCAGCAGGGAGCGGTCCCATGAGCAGTTCTTC. Protein sequence: CASRERSHEQFF.

The chain recombines TRBV4-2 with TRBJ1-6, with TRBD1 matching 7 bases. CDR3 size: 17 residues. Per germline, CDR1 LGHNA and CDR2 YNFKEQ. V was clipped by 4 bases and J by 8 bases; unmatched bases: 14. The CDR3 sequence: CASSPSGADRVYSPLHF. The CDR3 DNA sequence: TGTGCCAGCAGCCCAAGCGGCGCCGACAGGGTATATTCACCCCTCCACTTT.

The J gene is TRBJ1-2, the V gene TRBV5-4, with D possibly being TRBD1 (6 bases). The ends were cut back, 0 bases at V and 8 bases at J, with 23 bases in the middle. The CDR3 has 17 amino acids. Germline assignment: CDR1 SGHNT and CDR2 YYREEE (reference sequence). In DNA form, the CDR3 reads TGTGCCAGCAGCTTGGCCCGGTTCCGTTCAACGGGGGGCGGCTACACCTTC. Translating gives CASSLARFRSTGGGYTF.

This clonotype was observed a handful of times. This sequence joins TRBV28 and TRBJ2-5; D call uncertain. The germline V gene encodes CDR1 MDHEN and CDR2 SYDVKM. Trimming left V 3 bases short and J 1 base short, with 9 bases between. The CDR3 runs 14 residues. The CDR3 DNA reads TGTGCCAGCAGTTTGTTGGCAGCCCAAGAGACCCAGTACTTC. Amino acid sequence: CASSLLAAQETQYF.

The V gene is TRBV29-1, the J gene TRBJ2-1; the D is unclear. The germline CDR1 and CDR2 sequences are SQVTM and ANQGSEA. CDR3 size: 16 residues. V was shortened by 0 bases and J by 0 bases, with 12 bases between the two germline ends. DNA of the CDR3: TGCAGCGTTGAAGATCAGGCAGCGAGCTCCTACAATGAGCAGTTCTTC. It codes for CSVEDQAASSYNEQFF.

This clonotype was counted once. The rearrangement joins TRBV29-1 to TRBJ1-2, with D unclear. The V end was cut by 4 bases, the J end by 5 bases, with 17 bases between. The CDR3 loop spans 14 amino acids. The V gene's germline CDR1 is SQVTM and CDR2 ANQGSEA. The CDR3 spells CSVGSGRALYGYTF. The CDR3 DNA reads as TGCAGCGTTGGGTCCGGCAGAGCTCTTTATGGCTACACCTTC.

J is TRBJ1-1 and V is TRBV30, with unresolved D. The germline gives CDR1 GTSNPN, CDR2 SVGIG (reference sequence). This CDR3 comprises 12 residues. V lost 7 bases and J lost 0, with 9 bases in between. CDR3 sequence: CAFGLMNTEAFF. The CDR3 DNA follows: TGTGCCTTTGGGCTCATGAACACTGAAGCTTTCTTT. Supplemented by reference TRBV30 and TRBJ1-1, the full variable domain reads SQTIHQWPATLVQPVGSPLSLECTVEGTSNPNLYWYRQAAGRGLQLLFYSVGIGQISSEVPQNLSASRPQDRQFILSSKKLLLSDSGFYLCAFGLMNTEAFFGQGTRLTVV.

This chain joins TRBV4-1 and TRBJ1-4; D is undetermined. The CDR3 has 15 amino acids. V gave up 0 bases and J gave up 0 bases, with 5 bases separating them. CDR1 is MGHRA and CDR2 is YSYEKL in the germline V gene. The CDR3, as DNA: TGCGCCAGCAGCCAAGACTTAACAACTAATGAAAAACTGTTTTTT. Encoded protein: CASSQDLTTNEKLFF.

This clonotype was recorded once. The V call is TRBV12-3 or TRBV12-4, the J call TRBJ1-2, with D possibly being TRBD1 (5 bases). With 7 bases removed from V and 5 bases from J, the gap between germline ends came to 14 bases. The CDR3 runs 13 residues. DNA for the CDR3: TGTGCCAGCACCCCTTGGGGACCTTATGGCTACACCTTC. Protein product: CASTPWGPYGYTF.

The CDR3 protein is CASSVSGGEYNEQFF. The CDR3 DNA follows: TGTGCCAGCAGCGTAAGCGGGGGGGAGTACAATGAGCAGTTCTTC. This sequence joins TRBV9 and TRBJ2-1; 10 bases map to TRBD2. Germline V gives CDR1 SGDLS, CDR2 YYNGEE. CDR3 length: 15 amino acids. J gave up 4 bases and V 1 base, and 2 bases lay outside the gene matches.

The CDR3 loop reads CASSPQKDSINEQFF. CDR3 sequence (DNA): TGTGCCAGCTCACCACAGAAGGACAGTATCAATGAGCAGTTCTTC. The chain joins TRBV18 to TRBJ2-1; a possible D gene is TRBD1 (6 bases). V was clipped by 1 base and J by 6 bases, with 13 bases between them. Germline loops: CDR1 KGHSH, CDR2 LQKENI. This CDR3 contains 15 residues.

V and J are TRBV10-3 and TRBJ2-5, with 7 bases identical to TRBD1. V trimming: 3 bases; J trimming: 1 base; junction bases outside the gene matches: 5. The CDR3 runs 15 residues. Germline V CDR1 and CDR2: ENHRY, SYGVKD. The CDR3 DNA reads TGTGCCATCAGTGAAGGATGGGACAGCCAAGAGACCCAGTACTTC. It yields the protein CAISEGWDSQETQYF.

The V and J genes are TRBV20-1 and TRBJ2-3, with D tentatively TRBD2 (5 bases). The CDR3 totals 14 residues. Germline V gives CDR1 DFQATT, CDR2 SNEGSKA (reference sequence). V lost 7 bases to trimming and J lost 2 bases, with 16 bases between them. In nucleotides, the CDR3 is TGCAGTGGCGAAGAGGGTTCGGCCACAGATACGCAGTATTTT. Amino acid sequence: CSGEEGSATDTQYF.